This T cell receptor beta chain was sequenced during a study of CD8+ T cells in alopecia areata. At the level of the study: The study gave treated patients oral tofacitinib at 5 to 10 mg twice daily.

Findings and caveats of the study: Scalp clonality dropped significantly under tofacitinib, as did expanded CD8+ top-100 clones.

J gave up 2 bases and V 5 bases, and 6 bases lay outside the gene matches. The CDR3 consists of 14 residues. The germline gives CDR1 LNHNV, CDR2 YYDKDF (reference sequence). In each case, RNA was isolated and then reverse transcribed into cDNA as the sequencing template. Repertoires were generated with immunoSEQ multiplex PCR, while TCRdb's copy carries only in-frame clones and drops some. The data show fewer than 100,000 clones, about three quarters seen once. Concerning this clone: Its antigen is not identified.

As to treatment: oral pan-JAK inhibitor, 5-10 mg twice daily. Starting from PBMCs, sorting isolated CD4+ and CD8+ T cells. The chain is built from TRBV15 and TRBJ2-7, with 7 nucleotides matching TRBD1. The sequenced sample was CD8+ T cells sorted from blood, obtained around week 46, from a patient treated with tofacitinib. This clonotype was obtained from a human donor with alopecia areata. CDR3 sequence: CATSPRDSTYEQYF. The DNA of the CDR3 is TGTGCCACCAGCCCCCGGGACAGCACCTACGAGCAGTACTTC.